The T cell receptor (beta chain) under discussion was sequenced for a study of cytomegalovirus exposure and HLA in healthy donors. The PCR employed 60 Vbeta primers together with 13 Jbeta primers. The protocol was immunoSEQ multiplex PCR, while the TCRdb copy is restricted to in-frame clones and leaves out a portion. The table lists fewer than 50,000 clones, about 66% of them singletons. The CDR3 loop spans 19 amino acids. This clone was seen a few times. As for the donors, each was a healthy bone marrow donor. This TCR was recovered from a man aged 50-59 years in good health and CMV-seropositive. Sequencing was done on a sample of PBMCs. The chain is built from TRBV12-2 and TRBJ1-6; the table's D call TRBD1 went unverified against the DNA. TRBV12-2 is termed a pseudogene. This chain's CDR3 is CASRLDDRGLNSYNSPLHF. For the CDR3, the DNA is TGTGCAAGTCGCTTAGATGACAGGGGACTAAACTCCTATAATTCACCCCTCCACTTT.